This TCR beta chain was sequenced during a study of blood T cell repertoires in COVID-19 (dated by TCRdb to the early 2020s). About the investigation overall: The collaborator samples originated in the United States, Italy and Spain and spanned the acute and convalescent phases of COVID-19. The samples were drawn from the first 160 participants of the ongoing ImmuneRACE study and from 950 to 1,500 subjects provided by 6 global collaborators. The repertoires were made available in a free public database intended to serve as a resource for research on the immune response to SARS-CoV-2. The material from the prospective study consisted of cDNA or gDNA derived from T cells, B-cell-depleted T cells, or PBMCs. Where HLA class I and class II types were available, the types were taken from metadata supplied by the sample provider, not from assay-based typing. Deeply sampled blood TCRbeta repertoires from subjects exposed to, actively infected with, or recovered from COVID-19 were included in the dataset. Nearly every sample came with metadata listing a de-identified subject ID, COVID-19 status, age in years and sex. The investigation overall reported the following: Clinical and demographic metadata were provided uncurated, with the amount varying by source and participant.

V drops 3 bases and J drops 8 bases, leaving 13 bases in between. CDR1 LGHNA and CDR2 YNFKEQ were looked up in the germline V gene. CDR3 length: 13 amino acids, cysteine to phenylalanine. Of all the DNA, just the CDR3 is kept, 39 bases in frame from base 1. Participants in the prospective study were enrolled through a virtual design, were aged about 18 to 89 years, and lived in 24 United States geographic areas. In the prospective study, participants were assigned to cohorts based on the clinical history participants reported in a screening survey and a study questionnaire. Exposed participants had been in contact with someone with a PCR-confirmed or clinician-diagnosed COVID-19 case within 2 weeks of study entry. Each participant in the prospective study had whole blood, serum and a nasopharyngeal or oropharyngeal swab collected by mobile phlebotomists. Over an approximately two-month period, participants in the prospective study had the option of providing additional blood draws and questionnaires. Before DNA extraction, blood samples from the prospective study were shipped at room temperature or frozen.

Concerning this clone itself: What antigen it recognizes has not been identified. Base quality data are lacking; no much larger clone is found one base away.

TCRbeta CDR3 regions were amplified from genomic DNA using the immunoSEQ Assay, a bias-controlled multiplex PCR. The study's processing was this. Within the assay, amplification of reference gene primers was used to estimate how many nucleated cells each sample contained. To quantify the absolute abundance of each unique TCRbeta CDR3 rearrangement, sequence reads were collapsed and filtered. For each sample, productive Simpson clonality was calculated by taking the square root of Simpson's diversity index across productive rearrangements. TCRdb holds this immuneACCESS table with in-frame rearrangements only. Some clones are missing; in checked studies, unresolved V genes explain under half, and the rest has no known cause. From that table come the V and J calls and clone size; the DNA was used to work out D and trimming. The sample table holds under 300,000 clones, of which 70% to 90% were seen once. The ten biggest clones cover under 7% of the sample.

Sequencing was carried out using PBMCs or T cells enriched from blood (not recorded which). The V and J genes are TRBV4-2 and TRBJ1-1, with a weak D call of TRBD1 (6 bases match). The source is a woman aged 45-60 years who had been exposed to COVID-19. The DNA sequence is TGTGCCAGCAGCCACTACGGACAGCTAGAAGCTTTCTTT. This encodes CASSHYGQLEAFF.